What follows are 5 T cell receptor beta chains derived from one specimen sequenced in a study of blood T cell repertoires in COVID-19. Sequencing used immunoSEQ multiplex PCR; TCRdb keeps in-frame clones, though not all of them. The sample lists about 290,000 clones, around 89% occurring once. Sequencing used peripheral blood. Receptor source: a man aged 35 to 55 with acute or convalescent COVID-19.

This clone was found once. This chain uses TRBV6-5 with TRBJ1-2; D may be TRBD1 (6 bases). The CDR3 loop spans 15 amino acids. Germline V gene sequence: CDR1 MNHEY, CDR2 SVGAGI. V was cut by 11 bases and J by 4 bases, with 23 bases left in between. The CDR3 sequence is CAGQMGGGEAYGYTF. The CDR3 DNA is TGTGCCGGTCAAATGGGAGGGGGGGAAGCCTATGGCTACACCTTC.

The CDR3: CASSYAQGGYEQYF. CDR3 in DNA: TGTGCCAGCAGTTACGCCCAGGGTGGGTACGAGCAGTACTTC. The V and J genes are TRBV6-5 and TRBJ2-7; the D gene is possibly TRBD1 (5 bases). The germline CDR1 and CDR2 sequences are MNHEY and SVGAGI. This CDR3 comprises 14 residues. Trimming cost V 2 bases and J 4 bases, with 12 bases left between them.

The V gene is TRBV7-9, the J gene TRBJ1-1; no firm D call. With 1 base removed from V and 0 bases from J, the gap between germline ends came to 12 bases. CDR1 is SEHNR and CDR2 is FQNEAQ in the germline V gene (reference sequence). The CDR3 spans 16 residues. CDR3 bases: TGTGCCAGCAGCTTAGAGTCAGGCGCGCTGAACACTGAAGCTTTCTTT. This sequence encodes CASSLESGALNTEAFF.

The chain joins TRBV18 to TRBJ1-2; 10 positions match TRBD1. V lost 4 bases and J lost 6; bases outside the gene matches: 8. Germline assignment: CDR1 KGHSH and CDR2 LQKENI. The length of the CDR3 is 15 residues. CDR3 sequence: CASSLLTGTGDGYTF. In DNA, the CDR3 is TGTGCCAGCTCACTCCTGACCGGGACAGGGGATGGCTACACCTTC.

This chain uses TRBV14 with TRBJ1-3; D is uncertain. V was clipped by 4 bases and J by 1 base, with 8 bases between them. CDR1 and CDR2 from the germline V gene are SGHDN and FVKESK. The CDR3 length is 14 residues. The CDR3 is CASSPRGSGNTIYF. CDR3 bases: TGTGCCAGCAGCCCACGAGGGTCTGGAAACACCATATATTTT. Full variable domain (rest looked up from reference TRBV14 and TRBJ1-3): EAGVTQFPSHSVIEKGQTVTLRCDPISGHDNLYWYRRVMGKEIKFLLHFVKESKQDESGMPNNRFLAERTGGTYSTLKVQPAELEDSGVYFCASSPRGSGNTIYFGEGSWLTVV.